The T cell receptor (beta chain) under discussion was sequenced for a study of cytomegalovirus exposure and HLA in healthy donors. Study-level information: It was reported in a later analysis that the same platform had been used for the 100 to 150 validation repertoires as for the roughly 650 first-cohort repertoires.

The CDR3 sequence is 13 residues long. The V gene's germline CDR1 is LNHDA and CDR2 SQIVND (reference sequence). The germline V and J ends were trimmed by 4 bases and 5 bases, with 9 bases remaining between them. Produced via immunoSEQ multiplex PCR; TCRdb's table is partial and in-frame only. This repertoire shows about 360,000 clones, roughly 89% found once; its top ten account for about 0.8%. The receptor was derived from a young woman in good health and CMV-seronegative. This rearrangement joins TRBV19 to TRBJ1-5; D is unresolved. Sequencing was performed on PBMCs. For the CDR3, the DNA is TGTGCCAGTAGTAATTTGGCAGATCAGCCCCAGCATTTT. Protein: CASSNLADQPQHF.